This TCR beta chain was identified in a study of blood T cell repertoires in COVID-19 (TCRdb year 2020). Turning to the overall study: Samples from collaborators originated in the United States, Italy and Spain and spanned both the acute and convalescent phases of COVID-19. The repertoires were released in a freely available public database intended as a resource for research on the immune response to SARS-CoV-2. The dataset comprised deeply sampled blood TCRbeta repertoires from subjects exposed to, actively infected with, or recovered from COVID-19. Samples came from the ongoing ImmuneRACE study (first 160 participants) plus 1,254 subjects from 6 global collaborators. Where available, HLA class I and class II types were taken from metadata supplied by the sample provider and were not determined by assay-based typing. The prospective study material was composed of cDNA or gDNA derived from T cells, B-cell-depleted T cells, or PBMCs. Sample metadata almost always included a de-identified subject ID, COVID-19 status, age in years and sex.

The immunoSEQ Assay, a bias-controlled multiplex PCR, was used to amplify TCRbeta CDR3 regions from genomic DNA. Processing in the source paper ran as follows. Within the assay, amplification of reference gene primers was used to estimate how many nucleated cells each sample contained. To quantify the absolute abundance of each unique TCRbeta CDR3 rearrangement, sequence reads were collapsed and filtered. For each sample, productive Simpson clonality was calculated by taking the square root of Simpson's diversity index across productive rearrangements. Entries here come from immuneACCESS through TCRdb and include only in-frame sequences with V and J called. Some clones fail to appear in such tables; in the studies checked, an unresolved V gene covers under half of the shortfall, and the cause of the remainder is unknown. Clonal size and the V and J genes are those of that table, whereas D and trimming came from the DNA. The sample table holds around 330,000 clones, of which approximately 89% were seen once. Clones ranked in the top ten supply roughly a tenth of the sample.

Findings and caveats that apply to the study as a whole: Clinical and demographic metadata were provided uncurated, with the amount varying by source and participant.

With respect to this clone: What this receptor recognizes is not known. Base quality data are lacking; no much larger clone is found one base away.

In the prospective study, participants were roughly 18 to 100 years old, resided in under 30 geographic areas of the United States, and were enrolled through a virtual design. In the prospective study, participants were assigned to cohorts based on the clinical history participants reported in a screening survey and a study questionnaire. Recovered participants in ImmuneRACE Cohort 3 were defined as having two consecutive negative NP/OP PCR tests, clearance from a healthcare professional, or resolution of symptoms. In the prospective study, mobile phlebotomists collected whole blood, serum and a nasopharyngeal or oropharyngeal swab from each participant. Participants in the prospective study had the option to provide additional blood draws and questionnaires over a roughly 2-month period. Prospective study blood samples were shipped either frozen or at room temperature before DNA extraction. The germline V gene (reference sequence) sets CDR1 to MNHEY and CDR2 to SMNVEV. V loses 3 bases at its end and J loses 8 bases; junction bases beyond the gene matches: 12. The CDR3 numbers 18 residues from cysteine through phenylalanine. Only CDR3 DNA is held: 54 bases, read in frame from base 1.

This TCR was recovered from a middle-aged woman who had recovered from COVID-19. The sample taken for sequencing was PBMCs or T cells enriched from blood (not recorded which). The chain links TRBV27 with TRBJ1-6; 11 central nucleotides agree with TRBD1. The DNA is as follows: TGTGCCAGCAGTTTCGTTAGTCGGACAGGGGGCAGTTATTCACCCCTCCACTTT. Translation gives CASSFVSRTGGSYSPLHF.